The clone carrying this TCR beta chain has only a few counts. The sample comes from a study of shared T cell receptors in the human thymus. Profiling relied on immunoSEQ multiplex PCR, and the TCRdb table lists in-frame clones only, not all of them. Of under 700,000 clones listed, around 78% were seen once; the top ten hold 0.01% to 0.015%. Germline V gene sequence: CDR1 SGHVS, CDR2 FNYEAQ. The CDR3 is made up of 14 amino acids. V trimming: 5 bases; J trimming: 3 bases; junction bases outside the gene matches: 4. Another study also made use of these data, one on human thymus T cells. From that paper: Samples came from healthy Finnish infants during open corrective cardiac surgery. The thymus was resected at corrective cardiac surgery. V and J gene usage appeared biased in thymic and blood repertoires. Thymic repertoires of unrelated individuals were reported in related research to overlap highly.

The clonotype comes from a boy in the first two years of life with a congenital heart defect. The material sequenced was thymocytes. The chain carries TRBV7-6 and TRBJ2-7, with TRBD1 matching over 10 bases. The CDR3 DNA reads TGTGCCAGCAGCCCAAGGACAGGGGGCTACGAGCAGTACTTC. It specifies CASSPRTGGYEQYF.